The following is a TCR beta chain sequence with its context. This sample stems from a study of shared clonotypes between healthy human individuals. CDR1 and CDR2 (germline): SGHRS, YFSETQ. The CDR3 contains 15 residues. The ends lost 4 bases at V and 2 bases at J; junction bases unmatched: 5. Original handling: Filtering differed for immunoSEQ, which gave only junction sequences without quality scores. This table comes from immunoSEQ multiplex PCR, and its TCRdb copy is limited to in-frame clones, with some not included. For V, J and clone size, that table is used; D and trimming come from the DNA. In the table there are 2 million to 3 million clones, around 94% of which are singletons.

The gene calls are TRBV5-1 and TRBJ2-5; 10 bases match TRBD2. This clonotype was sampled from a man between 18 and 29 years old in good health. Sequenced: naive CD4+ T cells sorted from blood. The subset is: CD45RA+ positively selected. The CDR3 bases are TGCGCCAGCAGCGTGACTAGCGGGCCACAAGAGACCCAGTACTTC. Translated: CASSVTSGPQETQYF. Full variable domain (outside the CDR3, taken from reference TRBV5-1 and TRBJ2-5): KAGVTQTPRYLIKTRGQQVTLSCSPISGHRSVSWYQQTPGQGLQFLFEYFSETQRNKGNFPGRFSGRQFSNSRSEMNVSTLELGDSALYLCASSVTSGPQETQYFGPGTRLLVL.